Sequencing of this T cell receptor (beta chain) was carried out in a study of T-cell memory formation after mild COVID-19. Regarding the study as a whole: The second-wave clones peaking on day 37 were not confirmed as SARS-CoV-2-specific. Among contracting clones, CD4+ were mainly CM/EM and CD8+ enriched in EMRA.

The CDR3 extends over 14 amino acids. Germline V gives CDR1 LNHNV, CDR2 YYDKDF (reference sequence). Deletions cut 5 bases from V and 10 bases from J, with 18 bases between. Remarks on this clonotype: Its target is not known.

Researchers used 5'RACE with constant-segment primers to make TCR alpha and TCR beta cDNA libraries that carry sample barcodes and UMIs. TCRdb reprocessed the 5' RACE reads with MiXCR, giving one entry per CDR3 protein. The table lists hundreds of thousands of distinct CDR3 sequences, roughly 15% of them singletons. This sequence joins TRBV15 and TRBJ2-1, with a weak D call TRBD1 (6 bases). The material sequenced was PBMCs or a T cell subset sorted from them (not recorded which). The TCR was taken from a man aged 18 to 35 who had mild COVID-19 (a few samples of this study predate the infection). Cell type and time point are not known. The CDR3, as DNA: TGTGCCACCAGCGGGGGCCGGTTAGGGTTCGAGCAGTTCTTC. Translation: CATSGGRLGFEQFF.